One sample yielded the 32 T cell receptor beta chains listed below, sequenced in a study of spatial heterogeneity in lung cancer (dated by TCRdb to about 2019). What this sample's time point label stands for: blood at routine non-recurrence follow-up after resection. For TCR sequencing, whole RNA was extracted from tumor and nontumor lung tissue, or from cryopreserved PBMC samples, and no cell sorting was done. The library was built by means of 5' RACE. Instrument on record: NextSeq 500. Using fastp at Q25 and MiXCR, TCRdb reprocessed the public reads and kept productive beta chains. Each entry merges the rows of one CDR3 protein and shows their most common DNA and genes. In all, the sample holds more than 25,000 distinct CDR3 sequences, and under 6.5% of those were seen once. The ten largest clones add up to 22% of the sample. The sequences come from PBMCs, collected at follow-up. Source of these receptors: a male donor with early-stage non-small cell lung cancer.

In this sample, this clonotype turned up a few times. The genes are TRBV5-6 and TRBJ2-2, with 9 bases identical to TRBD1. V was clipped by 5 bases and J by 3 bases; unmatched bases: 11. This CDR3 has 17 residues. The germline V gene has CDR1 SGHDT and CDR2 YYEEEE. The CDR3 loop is CASRDATGQGYTGELFF. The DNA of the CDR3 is TGTGCCAGCAGGGACGCAACGGGACAGGGATACACCGGGGAGCTGTTTTTT.

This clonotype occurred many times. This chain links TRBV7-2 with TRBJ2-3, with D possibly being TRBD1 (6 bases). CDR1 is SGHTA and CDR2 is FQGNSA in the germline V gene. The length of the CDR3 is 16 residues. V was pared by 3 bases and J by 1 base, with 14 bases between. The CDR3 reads CASSFTGLGGTDTQYF. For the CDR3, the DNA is TGTGCCAGCAGCTTCACAGGGTTGGGGGGCACAGATACGCAGTATTTT. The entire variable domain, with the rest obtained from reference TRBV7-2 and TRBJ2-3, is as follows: GAGVSQSPSNKVTEKGKDVELRCDPISGHTALYWYRQSLGQGLEFLIYFQGNSAPDKSGLPSDRFSAERTGGSVSTLTIQRTQQEDSAVYLCASSFTGLGGTDTQYFGPGTRLTVL.

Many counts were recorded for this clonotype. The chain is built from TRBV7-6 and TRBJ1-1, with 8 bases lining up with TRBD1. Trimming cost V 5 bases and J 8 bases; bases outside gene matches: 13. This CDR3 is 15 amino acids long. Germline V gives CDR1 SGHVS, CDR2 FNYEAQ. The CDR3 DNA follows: TGTGCCAGCAGCCCGATTAGCAGGGGGCTGGGAGAAGCTTTCTTT. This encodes CASSPISRGLGEAFF.

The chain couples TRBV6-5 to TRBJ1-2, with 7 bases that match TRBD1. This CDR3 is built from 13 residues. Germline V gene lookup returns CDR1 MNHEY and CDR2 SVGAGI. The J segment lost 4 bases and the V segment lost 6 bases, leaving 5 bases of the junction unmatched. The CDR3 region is CASRMDRSYGYTF. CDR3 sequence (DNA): TGTGCCAGCAGGATGGACAGGAGCTATGGCTACACCTTC.

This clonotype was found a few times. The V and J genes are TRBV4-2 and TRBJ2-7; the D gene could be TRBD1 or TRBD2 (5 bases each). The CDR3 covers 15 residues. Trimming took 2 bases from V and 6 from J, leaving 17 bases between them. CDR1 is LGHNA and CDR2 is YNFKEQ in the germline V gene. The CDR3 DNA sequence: TGTGCCAGCAGCCAATCCGGGACGGCGTATGTCGAGCAGTACTTC. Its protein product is CASSQSGTAYVEQYF.

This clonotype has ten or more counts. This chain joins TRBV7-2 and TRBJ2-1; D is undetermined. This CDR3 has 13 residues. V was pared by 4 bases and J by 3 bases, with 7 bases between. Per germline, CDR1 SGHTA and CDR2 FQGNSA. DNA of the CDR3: TGTGCCAGCAGCTCCCAGTACTACAATGAGCAGTTCTTC. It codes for CASSSQYYNEQFF.

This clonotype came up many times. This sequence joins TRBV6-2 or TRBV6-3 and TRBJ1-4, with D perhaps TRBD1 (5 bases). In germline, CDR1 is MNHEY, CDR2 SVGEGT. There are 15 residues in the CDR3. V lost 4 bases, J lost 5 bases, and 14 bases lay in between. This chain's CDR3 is CASSLITGANEKLFF. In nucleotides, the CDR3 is TGTGCCAGCAGTTTGATAACAGGAGCAAATGAAAAACTGTTTTTT.

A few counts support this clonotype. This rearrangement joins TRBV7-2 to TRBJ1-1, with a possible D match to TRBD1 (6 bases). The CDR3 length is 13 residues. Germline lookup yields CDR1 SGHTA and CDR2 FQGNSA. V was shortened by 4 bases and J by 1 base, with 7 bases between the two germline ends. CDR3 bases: TGTGCCAGCAGCTCGGGACAGAACACTGAAGCTTTCTTT. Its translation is CASSSGQNTEAFF. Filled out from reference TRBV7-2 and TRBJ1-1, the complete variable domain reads GAGVSQSPSNKVTEKGKDVELRCDPISGHTALYWYRQSLGQGLEFLIYFQGNSAPDKSGLPSDRFSAERTGGSVSTLTIQRTQQEDSAVYLCASSSGQNTEAFFGQGTRLTVV.

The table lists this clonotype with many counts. The DNA for the CDR3 is TGTGCCAGCAGCCTAGCCGGGACACCCCCCTACGAGCAGTACTTC. As protein: CASSLAGTPPYEQYF. The chain recombines TRBV3-1 with TRBJ2-7; D possibly corresponds to TRBD1 (6 bases). Germline lookup yields CDR1 LGHDT and CDR2 YNNKEL (reference sequence). CDR3 length equals 15 residues. Deletions cut 4 bases from V and 2 bases from J, with 15 bases between.

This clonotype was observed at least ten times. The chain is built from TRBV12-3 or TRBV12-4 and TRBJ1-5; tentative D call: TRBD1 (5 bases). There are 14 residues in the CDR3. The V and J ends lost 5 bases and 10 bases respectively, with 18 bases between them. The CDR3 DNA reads TGTGCCAGCAGTCTACTGACAGATCCCCGACCCCAGCATTTT. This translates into CASSLLTDPRPQHF.

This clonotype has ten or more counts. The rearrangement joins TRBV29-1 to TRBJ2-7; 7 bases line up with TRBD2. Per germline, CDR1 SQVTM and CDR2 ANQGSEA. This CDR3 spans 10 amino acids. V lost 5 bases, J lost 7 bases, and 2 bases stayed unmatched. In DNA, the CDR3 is TGCAGCGTTAGAGCGGGGGAGCAGTACGTC. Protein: CSVRAGEQYV.

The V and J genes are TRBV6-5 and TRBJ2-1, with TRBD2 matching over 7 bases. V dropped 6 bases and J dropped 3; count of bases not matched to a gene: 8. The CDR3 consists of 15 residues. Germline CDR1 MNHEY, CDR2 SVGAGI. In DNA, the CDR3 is TGTGCCAGCAGCCCCGGGACGGGGGGCTACAATGAGCAGTTCTTC. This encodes CASSPGTGGYNEQFF.

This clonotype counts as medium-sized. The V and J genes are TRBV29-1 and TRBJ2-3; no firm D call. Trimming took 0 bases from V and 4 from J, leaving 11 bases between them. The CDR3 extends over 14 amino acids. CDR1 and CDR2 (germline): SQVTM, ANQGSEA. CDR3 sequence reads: CSVEDTPGADTQYF. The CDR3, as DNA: TGCAGCGTTGAAGATACCCCCGGAGCAGATACGCAGTATTTT.

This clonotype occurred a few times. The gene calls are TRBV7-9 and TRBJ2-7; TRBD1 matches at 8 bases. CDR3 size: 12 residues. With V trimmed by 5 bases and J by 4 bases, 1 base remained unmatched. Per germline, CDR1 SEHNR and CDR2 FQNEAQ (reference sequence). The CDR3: CASSRQGYEQYF. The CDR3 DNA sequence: TGTGCCAGCAGCCGACAGGGGTACGAGCAGTACTTC.

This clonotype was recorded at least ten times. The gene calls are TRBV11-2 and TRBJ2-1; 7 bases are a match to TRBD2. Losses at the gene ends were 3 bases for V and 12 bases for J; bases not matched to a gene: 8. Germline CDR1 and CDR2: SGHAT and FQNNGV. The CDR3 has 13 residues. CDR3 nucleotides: TGTGCCAGCAGCTTTACTAGGGAGGGCAGGCAGTTCTTC. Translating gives CASSFTREGRQFF.

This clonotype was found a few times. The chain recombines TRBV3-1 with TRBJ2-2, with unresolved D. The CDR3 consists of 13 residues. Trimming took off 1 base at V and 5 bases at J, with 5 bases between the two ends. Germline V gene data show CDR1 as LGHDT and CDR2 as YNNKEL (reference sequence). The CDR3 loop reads CASSQGRTGELFF. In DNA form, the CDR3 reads TGTGCCAGCAGCCAAGGACGAACCGGGGAGCTGTTTTTT.

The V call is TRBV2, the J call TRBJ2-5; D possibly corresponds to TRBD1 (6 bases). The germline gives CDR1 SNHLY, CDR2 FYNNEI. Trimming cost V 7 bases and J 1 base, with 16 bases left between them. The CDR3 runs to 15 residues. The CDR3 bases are TGTGCCAGCAATCGACAGGCGACGCTCCAAGAGACCCAGTACTTC. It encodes CASNRQATLQETQYF. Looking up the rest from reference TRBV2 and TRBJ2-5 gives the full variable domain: EPEVTQTPSHQVTQMGQEVILRCVPISNHLYFYWYRQILGQKVEFLVSFYNNEISEKSEIFDDQFSVERPDGSNFTLKIRSTKLEDSAMYFCASNRQATLQETQYFGPGTRLLVL.

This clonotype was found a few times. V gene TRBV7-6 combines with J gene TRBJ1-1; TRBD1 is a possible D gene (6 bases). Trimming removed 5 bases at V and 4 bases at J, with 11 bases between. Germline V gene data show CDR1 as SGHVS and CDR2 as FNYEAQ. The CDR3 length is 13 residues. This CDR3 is CASSEQGPTEAFF. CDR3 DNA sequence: TGTGCCAGCAGCGAACAGGGTCCCACTGAAGCTTTCTTT.

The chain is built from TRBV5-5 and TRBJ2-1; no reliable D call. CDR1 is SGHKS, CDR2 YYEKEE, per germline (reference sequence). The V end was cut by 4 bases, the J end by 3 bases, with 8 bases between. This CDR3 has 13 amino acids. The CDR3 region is CASSTGGYNEQFF. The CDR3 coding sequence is TGTGCCAGCAGCACGGGCGGCTACAATGAGCAGTTCTTC.

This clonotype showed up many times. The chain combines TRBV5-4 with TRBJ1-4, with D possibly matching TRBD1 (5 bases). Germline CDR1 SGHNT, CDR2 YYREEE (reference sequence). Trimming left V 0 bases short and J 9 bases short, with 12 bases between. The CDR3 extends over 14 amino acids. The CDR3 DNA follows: TGTGCCAGCAGCTTGGCTGGGGGAAAACAAAAACTGTTTTTT. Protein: CASSLAGGKQKLFF.

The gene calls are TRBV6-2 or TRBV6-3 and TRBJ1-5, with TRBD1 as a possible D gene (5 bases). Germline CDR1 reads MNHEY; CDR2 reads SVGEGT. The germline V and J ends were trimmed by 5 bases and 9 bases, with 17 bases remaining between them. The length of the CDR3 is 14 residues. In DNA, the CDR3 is TGTGCCAGCAGTCCATCGGGGGTGAGGGGGCCCCAGCATTTT. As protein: CASSPSGVRGPQHF.

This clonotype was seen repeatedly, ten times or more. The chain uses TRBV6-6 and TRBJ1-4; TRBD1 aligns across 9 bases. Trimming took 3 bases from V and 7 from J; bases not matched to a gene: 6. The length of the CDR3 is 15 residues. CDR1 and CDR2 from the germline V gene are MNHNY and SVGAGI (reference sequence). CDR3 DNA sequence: TGTGCCAGCAGTTATCTGGGACAGGGCGGTGAAAAACTGTTTTTT. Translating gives CASSYLGQGGEKLFF.

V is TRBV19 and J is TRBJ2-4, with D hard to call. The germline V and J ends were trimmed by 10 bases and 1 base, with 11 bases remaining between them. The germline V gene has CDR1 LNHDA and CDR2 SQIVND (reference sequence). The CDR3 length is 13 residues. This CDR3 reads CATRPMAKNIQYF. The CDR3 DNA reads TGTGCCACCAGACCTATGGCCAAAAACATTCAGTACTTC.

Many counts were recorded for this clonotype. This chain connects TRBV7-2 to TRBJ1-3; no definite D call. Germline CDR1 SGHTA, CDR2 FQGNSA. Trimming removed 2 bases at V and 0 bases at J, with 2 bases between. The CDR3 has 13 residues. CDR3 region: CASSLHSGNTIYF. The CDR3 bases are TGTGCCAGCAGCTTACACTCTGGAAACACCATATATTTT.

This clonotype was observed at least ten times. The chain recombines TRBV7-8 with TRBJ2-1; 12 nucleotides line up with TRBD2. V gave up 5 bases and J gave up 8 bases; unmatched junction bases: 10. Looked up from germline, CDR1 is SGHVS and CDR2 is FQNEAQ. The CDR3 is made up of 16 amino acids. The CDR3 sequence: CASSPYRLAGAYEQFF. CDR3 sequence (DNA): TGTGCCAGCAGCCCATACCGACTAGCGGGGGCATATGAGCAGTTCTTC.

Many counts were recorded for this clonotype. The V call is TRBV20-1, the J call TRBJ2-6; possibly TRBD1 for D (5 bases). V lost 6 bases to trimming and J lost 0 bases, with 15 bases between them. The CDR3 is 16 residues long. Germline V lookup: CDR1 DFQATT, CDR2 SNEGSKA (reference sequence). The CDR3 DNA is TGCAGTGCCACGCTGGGGCGGAGCTCTGGGGCCAACGTCCTGACTTTC. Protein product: CSATLGRSSGANVLTF.

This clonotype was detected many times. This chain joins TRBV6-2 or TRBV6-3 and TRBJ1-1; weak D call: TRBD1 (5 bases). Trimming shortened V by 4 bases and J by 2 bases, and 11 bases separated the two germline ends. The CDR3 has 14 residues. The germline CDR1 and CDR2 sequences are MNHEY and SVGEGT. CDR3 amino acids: CASSWIGANTEAFF. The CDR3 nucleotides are TGTGCCAGCAGTTGGATAGGGGCAAACACTGAAGCTTTCTTT.

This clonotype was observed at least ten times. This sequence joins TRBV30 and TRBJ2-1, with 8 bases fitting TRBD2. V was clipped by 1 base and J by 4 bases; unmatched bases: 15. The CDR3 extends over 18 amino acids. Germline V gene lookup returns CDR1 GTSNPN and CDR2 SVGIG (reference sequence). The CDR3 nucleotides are TGTGCCTGGAGTGGGGGTAGTAGGACTAGCTTTACGTACAATGAGCAGTTCTTC. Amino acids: CAWSGGSRTSFTYNEQFF. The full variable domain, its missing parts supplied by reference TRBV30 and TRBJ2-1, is SQTIHQWPATLVQPVGSPLSLECTVEGTSNPNLYWYRQAAGRGLQLLFYSVGIGQISSEVPQNLSASRPQDRQFILSSKKLLLSDSGFYLCAWSGGSRTSFTYNEQFFGPGTRLTVL.

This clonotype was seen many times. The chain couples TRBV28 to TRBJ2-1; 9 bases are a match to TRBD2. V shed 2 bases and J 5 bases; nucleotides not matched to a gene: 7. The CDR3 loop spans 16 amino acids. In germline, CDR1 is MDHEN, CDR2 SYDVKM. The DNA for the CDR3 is TGTGCCAGCAGTTTAGTTACTAGCGGGTCCCACAATGAGCAGTTCTTC. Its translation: CASSLVTSGSHNEQFF.

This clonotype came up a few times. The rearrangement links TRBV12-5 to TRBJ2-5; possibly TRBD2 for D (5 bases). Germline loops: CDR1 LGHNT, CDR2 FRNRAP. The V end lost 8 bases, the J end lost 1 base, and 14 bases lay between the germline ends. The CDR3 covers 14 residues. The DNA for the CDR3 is TGTGCTAGTAGAATGACGGGATTCCAAGAGACCCAGTACTTC. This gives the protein CASRMTGFQETQYF.

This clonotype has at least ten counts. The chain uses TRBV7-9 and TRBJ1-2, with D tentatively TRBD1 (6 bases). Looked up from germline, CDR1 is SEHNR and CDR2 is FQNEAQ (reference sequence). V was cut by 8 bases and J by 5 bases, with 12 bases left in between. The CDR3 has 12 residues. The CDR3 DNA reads TGTGCCAGCTCCACGGACAGTTATGGCTACACCTTC. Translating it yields CASSTDSYGYTF.

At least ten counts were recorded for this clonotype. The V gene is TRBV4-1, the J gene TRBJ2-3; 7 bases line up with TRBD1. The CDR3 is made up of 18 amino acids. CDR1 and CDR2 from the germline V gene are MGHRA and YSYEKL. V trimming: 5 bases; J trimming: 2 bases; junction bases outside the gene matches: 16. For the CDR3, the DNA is TGCGCCAGCAGCTCAAGTCGCCTACAGGGGCGACCCACAGATACGCAGTATTTT. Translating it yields CASSSSRLQGRPTDTQYF.